Only one count was recorded for the clone carrying this T cell receptor beta chain. Antigen specificity is unknown. This record belongs to a study of shared clonotypes between healthy human individuals. The assay was carried out at the deep level. Sequenced by immunoSEQ multiplex PCR; TCRdb stores in-frame clones only, minus some. The table shows 2 million to 2.5 million clones, with approximately 95% occurring only once. Findings and limits, study-wide: In a handful of donors, around 5% of naive CD4 clonotypes appeared in common. Rarefaction showed that sequencing of sorted subsets was incomplete (despite large depth). Larger estimated richness was generally seen in naive subsets than in memory subsets.

Trimming cost V 4 bases and J 6 bases, with 18 bases left between them. Germline values: CDR1 SGDLS, CDR2 YYNGEE. The CDR3 is 15 amino acids. The clonotype originates from a man between 18 and 35 years old in good health. Some clones in this sample may be carry-over from other donors' samples. Sequenced: naive CD4+ T cells from PBMCs. Documented subset: CD45RA+ positively selected. The V gene is TRBV9, the J gene TRBJ2-3; tentatively, D is TRBD1 (6 bases). The CDR3 here is CASSQLRGTGDTQYF. In DNA form, the CDR3 reads TGTGCCAGCAGCCAGCTAAGGGGTACAGGGGATACGCAGTATTTT.